Listed below are T cell receptor beta chains from one sample, sequenced in a study of circulating tumor DNA in untreated peripheral T-cell lymphoma. Profiling relied on immunoSEQ multiplex PCR, and the TCRdb table lists in-frame clones only, not all of them. In the table there are more than 5,500 clones, 60% to 85% of which are singletons. The sample taken for sequencing was tumor tissue. The receptor set was obtained from a human donor with peripheral T-cell lymphoma. Both conserved end residues are part of each CDR3. Each record gives: clone size, V gene, J gene, D gene, CDR3 DNA, CDR3 protein. The D gene is left open where the match is weak. Size values are once, few and many counts, or a class for expanded clones, and some rows have none.

size: -
V: TRBV10-2
J: TRBJ2-7
D: TRBD2
DNA: TGCGCCAGCTCGACTAGCGGGGACCCCTACGAGCAGTACTTC
CDR3: CASSTSGDPYEQYF

size: -
V: TRBV29-1
J: TRBJ2-3
D: TRBD2
DNA: TGCAGCGTTGAGGGACTAGCGGGGGGCACAGATACGCAGTATTTT
CDR3: CSVEGLAGGTDTQYF

size: once
V: TRBV7-6
J: TRBJ2-7
D: -
DNA: TGTGCCAGCAGCTACTTCGACAGGAGCGGGGACGAGCAGTACTTC
CDR3: CASSYFDRSGDEQYF

size: -
V: TRBV14
J: TRBJ2-3
D: TRBD2
DNA: TGTGCCAGCAGCCGACTAGCGGGGGCGTTAGGGCAGGATACGCAGTATTTT
CDR3: CASSRLAGALGQDTQYF

size: -
V: TRBV6-8
J: TRBJ2-7
D: TRBD1
DNA: TGTGCCAGCAGTCTAACGGGACAGGGTTTTTACGAGCAGTACTTC
CDR3: CASSLTGQGFYEQYF

size: -
V: TRBV28
J: TRBJ1-4
D: -
DNA: TGTGCCAGCAGATATCCGGGACAAGGAAGGAGGAAACTGTTTTTT
CDR3: CASRYPGQGRRKLFF

size: once
V: TRBV11-3
J: TRBJ2-5
D: -
DNA: TGTGCCAGCAGCTACGGAGGGGCAGGGAGAGAGACCCAGTACTTC
CDR3: CASSYGGAGRETQYF

size: -
V: TRBV29-1
J: TRBJ1-1
D: -
DNA: TGCAGCGGCGAGCGGGGGGCGAACACTGAAGCTTTCTTT
CDR3: CSGERGANTEAFF

size: -
V: TRBV5-1
J: TRBJ1-1
D: -
DNA: TGCGCCAGCAGCTTCCTACAGGAGAACACTGAAGCTTTCTTT
CDR3: CASSFLQENTEAFF

size: -
V: TRBV28
J: TRBJ1-1
D: TRBD1
DNA: TGTGCCAGCACCAGACAGGGTATGATGAACACTGAAGCTTTCTTT
CDR3: CASTRQGMMNTEAFF

size: -
V: TRBV14
J: TRBJ2-7
D: TRBD1
DNA: TGTGCCAGCAGCCTAACAGGGACAGGGGGCGCAATTCCGTACTTC
CDR3: CASSLTGTGGAIPYF

size: -
V: TRBV19
J: TRBJ1-6
D: -
DNA: TGTGCCAGTAGTTCGACAGATATTAATTCACCCCTCCACTTT
CDR3: CASSSTDINSPLHF

size: -
V: TRBV18
J: TRBJ2-3
D: -
DNA: TGTGCCAGCTCACCAGTCCCCCGTGGTGATACGCAGTATTTT
CDR3: CASSPVPRGDTQYF

size: -
V: TRBV12-5
J: TRBJ1-5
D: -
DNA: TGTGCTAGTGGTTATCGAGGGTCCTCATCCATTAGCAATCAGCCCCAGCATTTT
CDR3: CASGYRGSSSISNQPQHF

size: -
V: TRBV5-1
J: TRBJ1-6
D: TRBD1
DNA: TGCGCCAGCAGCCGGAGGGGACAGGGGGATTCACCCCTCTACTTT
CDR3: CASSRRGQGDSPLYF

size: -
V: TRBV28
J: TRBJ1-4
D: -
DNA: TGTGCCAGCAGCCTCCATCGGTGGGGCAGGGAGGAAACTAATGAAAAACTGTTTTTT
CDR3: CASSLHRWGREETNEKLFF

size: once
V: TRBV7-5
J: TRBJ1-5
D: -
DNA: TGTGCCAGCAGCTTGGAAGGGATTAGCAATCAGCCCCAGCATTTT
CDR3: CASSLEGISNQPQHF

size: -
V: TRBV5-1
J: TRBJ2-3
D: -
DNA: TGCGCCAGCAGCCCCCCTGGGCAACTTACTCACCATACGCAGTATTTT
CDR3: CASSPPGQLTHHTQYF

size: -
V: TRBV6-8
J: TRBJ2-1
D: -
DNA: TGTGCCACCTTTAGGGACTTCAACAATGAGCAGTTCTTC
CDR3: CATFRDFNNEQFF

size: -
V: TRBV28
J: TRBJ1-4
D: -
DNA: TGTGCCAGCAGCTCCAGGGCGGACAAACTGTTTTTT
CDR3: CASSSRADKLFF

size: -
V: TRBV18
J: TRBJ1-3
D: TRBD1
DNA: TGTGCCAGCTCGATCCGGGACAGTACCTCTGGAAACACCATATATTTT
CDR3: CASSIRDSTSGNTIYF

size: -
V: TRBV6-8
J: TRBJ2-7
D: TRBD1
DNA: TGTGCCAGCAAGAGAGGACAGGGGCCCTACGAGCAGTACTTC
CDR3: CASKRGQGPYEQYF

size: -
V: TRBV6-4
J: TRBJ1-3
D: -
DNA: TGTGCCAGCAGCCGCGATTTAGGGGGGTCTGGAAACACCATATATTTT
CDR3: CASSRDLGGSGNTIYF

size: -
V: TRBV28
J: TRBJ1-2
D: TRBD1
DNA: TGTGCCAGCAGTTTCGGACAGGGGCTTGGCTACACCTTC
CDR3: CASSFGQGLGYTF

size: -
V: TRBV28
J: TRBJ2-5
D: -
DNA: TGTGCCAGCACAGCCACTTGGGAGACCCAGTACTTC
CDR3: CASTATWETQYF

size: -
V: TRBV11-3
J: TRBJ1-1
D: -
DNA: TGTGCCAGCAGCTTTACTCATGCGAACACTGAAGCTTTCTTT
CDR3: CASSFTHANTEAFF

size: medium-sized
V: TRBV11-3
J: TRBJ1-1
D: TRBD1
DNA: TGTGCCAGCAGCTGGACAGGGATGAACACTGAAGCTTTCTTT
CDR3: CASSWTGMNTEAFF

size: -
V: TRBV10-2
J: TRBJ2-3
D: TRBD2
DNA: TGCGCCAGCAGTAGCGGGGAAAGCACAGATACGCAGTATTTT
CDR3: CASSSGESTDTQYF

size: -
V: TRBV18
J: TRBJ2-2
D: -
DNA: TGTGCCAGCTCAGCGAAAAACACCGGGGAGCTGTTTTTT
CDR3: CASSAKNTGELFF

size: -
V: TRBV19
J: TRBJ2-3
D: -
DNA: TGTGCCAGTACTCCGGGACTGAAACGCACAGATACGCAGTATTTT
CDR3: CASTPGLKRTDTQYF

size: few
V: TRBV25-1
J: TRBJ1-5
D: -
DNA: TGTGCCAGCAGTGATTTGGGGCAGAATCAGCCCCAGCATTTT
CDR3: CASSDLGQNQPQHF

size: -
V: TRBV19
J: TRBJ2-3
D: -
DNA: TGTGCCAGTAGATTTGGACCAACTAGCACAGATACGCAGTATTTT
CDR3: CASRFGPTSTDTQYF

size: -
V: TRBV11-3
J: TRBJ1-5
D: -
DNA: TGTGCCAGCAGCTTTAGGTCGGGGGGGGTAAGCAATCAGCCCCAGCATTTT
CDR3: CASSFRSGGVSNQPQHF

size: -
V: TRBV11-3
J: TRBJ2-1
D: -
DNA: TGTGCCAGCAGCTCACGAGACCCAATTGAGGGCCGAAGCTCCTACAATGAGCAGTTCTTC
CDR3: CASSSRDPIEGRSSYNEQFF

size: -
V: TRBV19
J: TRBJ2-6
D: -
DNA: TGTGCCAGTAACAGGTTGGGCTCTGGGGCCAACGTCCTGACTTTC
CDR3: CASNRLGSGANVLTF

size: -
V: TRBV29-1
J: TRBJ2-2
D: -
DNA: TGCAGCGTTGACTTCCCTGGGACCGGGGAGCTGTTTTTT
CDR3: CSVDFPGTGELFF

size: -
V: TRBV11-3
J: TRBJ2-2
D: -
DNA: TGTGCCAGCAGCCAGGAGGACAGCGGGGTAACCGGGGAGCTGTTTTTT
CDR3: CASSQEDSGVTGELFF

size: -
V: TRBV28
J: TRBJ2-7
D: TRBD2
DNA: TGTGCCAGCAGTTTCAGCGGGGGCTCCCACTCCTACGAGCAGTACTTC
CDR3: CASSFSGGSHSYEQYF

size: once
V: TRBV28
J: TRBJ2-1
D: TRBD2
DNA: TGTGCCAGCAGTGTCCTAGCGGATGAGCAGTTCTTC
CDR3: CASSVLADEQFF

size: -
V: TRBV6-8
J: TRBJ2-7
D: -
DNA: TGTGCCAGTAGTTCTCACCCCGGACAACCCTACGAGCAGTACTTC
CDR3: CASSSHPGQPYEQYF

size: -
V: TRBV19
J: TRBJ1-2
D: -
DNA: TGTGCCAGTAGTGATGACGGATCCTATGGCTACATCTTC
CDR3: CASSDDGSYGYIF

size: -
V: TRBV6-8
J: TRBJ2-7
D: -
DNA: TGTGCCAGCAGTTACCAGATTCGCTACGAGCAGTACTTC
CDR3: CASSYQIRYEQYF

size: -
V: TRBV19
J: TRBJ1-5
D: -
DNA: TGTGCCAGTAGTATTCAGGCAGGTCAGCCCCAGCATTTT
CDR3: CASSIQAGQPQHF

size: -
V: TRBV28
J: TRBJ2-1
D: -
DNA: TGTGCCAGCAGTACGCGGGGATTCAATGAGCAGTTCTTC
CDR3: CASSTRGFNEQFF

size: -
V: TRBV18
J: TRBJ1-4
D: -
DNA: TGTGCCAACTCACGAACGGACTGGGGGGAAAAACTGTTTTTT
CDR3: CANSRTDWGEKLFF

size: -
V: TRBV7-6
J: TRBJ1-3
D: -
DNA: TGTGCCAGCAGCTTAGTGGACGGAGGAAACACTATATATTTT
CDR3: CASSLVDGGNTIYF

size: -
V: TRBV6-8
J: TRBJ2-5
D: -
DNA: TGTGCCAGCAGTGTTGGGAGGGAGACCCAGTACTTC
CDR3: CASSVGRETQYF

size: once
V: TRBV30
J: TRBJ1-4
D: -
DNA: TGTGCCTGGAGTGTAGGCGTCGATGAAAAACTGTTTTTT
CDR3: CAWSVGVDEKLFF

size: -
V: TRBV28
J: TRBJ2-4
D: TRBD1
DNA: TGTGCCAGCAGTTCCCCGGGACAGCTAGCCAAAAACATTCAGTACTTC
CDR3: CASSSPGQLAKNIQYF

size: few
V: TRBV11-3
J: TRBJ2-3
D: -
DNA: TGTGCCAGCAGCTTATGGCTAGCCTCTAGCACAGATACGCAGTATTTT
CDR3: CASSLWLASSTDTQYF

size: -
V: TRBV18
J: TRBJ2-1
D: -
DNA: TGTGCCAGCTCACTTACGATGTACTCCTACAATGAGCAGTTCTTC
CDR3: CASSLTMYSYNEQFF

size: -
V: TRBV1
J: TRBJ2-5
D: -
DNA: TGCGCCAGCAGCCAGACTGCGGCGGCAGGCACCCAAGAGACCCAGTACTTC
CDR3: CASSQTAAAGTQETQYF

size: once
V: TRBV19
J: TRBJ1-2
D: -
DNA: TGTGCTAGTAGTATAGTGACAACAGGCGTCTATGGCTACACCTTC
CDR3: CASSIVTTGVYGYTF

size: few
V: TRBV15
J: TRBJ1-5
D: TRBD1
DNA: TGTGCCACCGCTACGACAGGGGACTATCAGTTCCAGCATTTT
CDR3: CATATTGDYQFQHF

size: -
V: TRBV10-3
J: TRBJ2-2
D: -
DNA: TGTGCCATCAGTGAGCGAGACACCGGGGAGCTGTTTTTT
CDR3: CAISERDTGELFF

size: -
V: TRBV6-7
J: TRBJ1-4
D: -
DNA: TGTGCCAGCAGTCTTTATCCTTCAGGGGTAAATAATGAAAAACTGTTTTTT
CDR3: CASSLYPSGVNNEKLFF

size: large
V: TRBV19
J: TRBJ2-1
D: -
DNA: TGTGCCAGTAGTATTCTCAAGGCTGAGCAGTTCTTC
CDR3: CASSILKAEQFF

size: -
V: TRBV28
J: TRBJ2-3
D: -
DNA: TGTGCCAGCAGGTCTAGCACAGATACGCAGTATTTT
CDR3: CASRSSTDTQYF

size: -
V: TRBV15
J: TRBJ2-3
D: -
DNA: TGTGCCACCAGCAGAGGGGGGGTCCTAAAGGCAGATACGCAGTATTTT
CDR3: CATSRGGVLKADTQYF